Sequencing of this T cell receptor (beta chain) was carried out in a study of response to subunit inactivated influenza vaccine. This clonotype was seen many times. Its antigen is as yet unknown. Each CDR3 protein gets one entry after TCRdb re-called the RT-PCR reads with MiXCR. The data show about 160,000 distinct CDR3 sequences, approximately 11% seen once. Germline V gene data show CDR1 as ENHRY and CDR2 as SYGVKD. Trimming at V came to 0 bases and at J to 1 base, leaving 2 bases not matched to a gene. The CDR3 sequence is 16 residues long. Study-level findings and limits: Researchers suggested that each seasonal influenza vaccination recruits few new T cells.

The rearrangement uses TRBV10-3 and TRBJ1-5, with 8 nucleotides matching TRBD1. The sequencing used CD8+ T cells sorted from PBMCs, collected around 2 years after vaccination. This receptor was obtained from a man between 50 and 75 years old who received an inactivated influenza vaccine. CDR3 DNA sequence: TGTGCCATCAGTGAGTCGTGGACAGGGAGCAATCAGCCCCAGCATTTT. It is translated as CAISESWTGSNQPQHF.